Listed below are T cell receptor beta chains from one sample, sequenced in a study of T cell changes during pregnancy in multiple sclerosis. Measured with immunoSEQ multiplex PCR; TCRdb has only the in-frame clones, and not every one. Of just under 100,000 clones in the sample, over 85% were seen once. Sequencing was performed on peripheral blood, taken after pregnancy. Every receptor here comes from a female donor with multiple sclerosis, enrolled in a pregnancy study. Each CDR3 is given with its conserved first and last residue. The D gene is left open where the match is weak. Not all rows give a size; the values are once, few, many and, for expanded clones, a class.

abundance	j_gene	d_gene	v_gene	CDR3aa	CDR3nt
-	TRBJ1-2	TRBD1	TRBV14	CASSQYRGPEVYGYTF	TGTGCCAGCAGCCAATACAGGGGCCCAGAGGTCTATGGCTACACCTTC
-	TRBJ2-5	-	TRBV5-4	CASSLPARGGETQYF	TGTGCCAGCAGCTTGCCGGCTAGGGGGGGCGAGACCCAGTACTTC
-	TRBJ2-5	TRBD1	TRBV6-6	CASSSGQGASETQYF	TGTGCCAGCAGTTCGGGACAGGGGGCGTCAGAGACCCAGTACTTC
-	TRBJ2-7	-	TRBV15	CATRNRDNYEQYF	TGTGCCACCAGAAACCGGGACAACTACGAGCAGTACTTC
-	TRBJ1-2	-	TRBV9	CASSVNRQGDYGYTF	TGTGCCAGCAGCGTAAACAGGCAAGGAGATTATGGCTACACCTTC
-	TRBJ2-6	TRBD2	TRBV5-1	CATRGGFTGANVLTF	TGCGCCACCCGGGGAGGGTTCACTGGGGCCAACGTCCTGACTTTC
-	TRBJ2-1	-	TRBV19	CASSPGTLLYNEQFF	TGTGCCAGTAGTCCCGGGACTCTCCTTTACAATGAGCAGTTCTTC
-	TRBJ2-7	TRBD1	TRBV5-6	CASGTGQGEQYF	TGTGCCAGCGGGACAGGCCAGGGCGAGCAGTACTTC
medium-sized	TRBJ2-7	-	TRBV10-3	CAIGLPYEQYF	TGTGCCATTGGACTCCCCTACGAGCAGTACTTC
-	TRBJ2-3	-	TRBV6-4	CASSDEAGRGADTQYF	TGTGCCAGCAGTGACGAGGCGGGAAGGGGCGCAGATACGCAGTATTTT
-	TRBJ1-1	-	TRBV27	CASSFRGTEAFF	TGTGCCAGCAGTTTCCGGGGCACTGAAGCTTTCTTT
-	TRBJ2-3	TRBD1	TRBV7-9	CASSFTGGPSTDTQYF	TGTGCCAGCAGCTTCACAGGGGGCCCTAGCACAGATACGCAGTATTTT
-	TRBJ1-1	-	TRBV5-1	CASSNEQVFF	TGCGCCAGCAGCAACGAACAGGTTTTCTTT
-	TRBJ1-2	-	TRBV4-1	CASSREVPGGTRSGYTF	TGCGCCAGCAGCCGCGAAGTTCCCGGGGGAACCCGTTCTGGCTACACCTTC
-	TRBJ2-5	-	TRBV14	CASSQDFTVQETQYF	TGTGCCAGCAGCCAAGATTTCACAGTCCAAGAGACCCAGTACTTC
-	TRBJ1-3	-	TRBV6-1	CASRKTTIGNTIYF	TGTGCCAGCAGGAAGACAACGATTGGAAACACCATATATTTT
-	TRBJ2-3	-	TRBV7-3	CASSFGGLGRGDTQYF	TGTGCCAGCAGCTTTGGTGGTCTGGGAAGGGGGGATACGCAGTATTTT
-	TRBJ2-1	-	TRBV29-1	CSVGGLLGIYNEQFF	TGCAGCGTTGGCGGGTTACTAGGGATATACAATGAGCAGTTCTTC
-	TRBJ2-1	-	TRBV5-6	CASSGLREGSYNEQFF	TGTGCCAGCAGCGGGCTCAGGGAAGGCTCCTACAATGAGCAGTTCTTC
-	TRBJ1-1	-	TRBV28	CASSLDREAFF	TGTGCCAGCAGTTTAGACAGGGAAGCTTTCTTT
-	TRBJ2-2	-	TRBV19	CASSIWAGDPTGELFF	TGTGCCAGTAGTATATGGGCAGGGGACCCGACCGGGGAGCTGTTTTTT
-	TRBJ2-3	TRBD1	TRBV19	CASQLGQGITDTQYF	TGTGCCAGCCAACTGGGACAGGGTATAACAGATACGCAGTATTTT
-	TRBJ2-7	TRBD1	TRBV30	CAWSRGWTGRSYEQYF	TGTGCCTGGAGCAGGGGTTGGACAGGGCGAAGCTACGAGCAGTACTTC
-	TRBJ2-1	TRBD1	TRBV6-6	CASSLGTADHNEQFF	TGTGCCAGCAGCTTAGGGACAGCAGATCACAATGAGCAGTTCTTC
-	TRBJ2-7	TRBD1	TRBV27	CASSFQQGYEQYF	TGTGCCAGCAGTTTCCAACAGGGGTACGAGCAGTACTTC
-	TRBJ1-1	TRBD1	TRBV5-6	CASSFMLRGAAFF	TGTGCCAGCAGCTTTATGCTCAGGGGGGCGGCTTTCTTT
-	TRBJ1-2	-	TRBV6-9	CASTGQLNYGYTF	TGTGCCAGCACCGGACAGTTGAACTATGGCTACACCTTC
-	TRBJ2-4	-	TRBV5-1	CASSLDRVKNIQYF	TGCGCCAGCAGCTTGGACAGGGTCAAAAACATTCAGTACTTC
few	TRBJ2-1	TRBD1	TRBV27	CASSTGQGTSEQFF	TGTGCCAGCAGTACTGGACAGGGTACTAGTGAGCAGTTCTTC
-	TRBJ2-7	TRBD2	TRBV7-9	CASSLGLAAPYEQYF	TGTGCCAGCAGCTTGGGACTAGCGGCCCCCTACGAGCAGTACTTC
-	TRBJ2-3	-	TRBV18	CASSQRMSTDTQYF	TGTGCCAGCTCACAGCGGATGAGCACAGATACGCAGTATTTT
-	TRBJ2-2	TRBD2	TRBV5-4	CASSLAASGRTPGELFF	TGTGCCAGCAGCTTGGCCGCTAGCGGGAGAACCCCCGGGGAGCTGTTTTTT
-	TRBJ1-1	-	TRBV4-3	CASSPDILVIAGRGNTEAFF	TGCGCCAGCAGCCCGGATATCTTAGTCATTGCGGGACGAGGGAACACTGAAGCTTTCTTT
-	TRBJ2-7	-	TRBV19	CASSTTSLTPYEQYF	TGTGCCAGTAGTACAACTAGCCTTACCCCCTACGAGCAGTACTTC
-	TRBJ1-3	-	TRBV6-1	CASSGANAIFSGNTIYF	TGTGCCAGCAGTGGGGCTAATGCCATTTTCTCTGGAAACACCATATATTTT
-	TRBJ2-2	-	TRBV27	CASSLGRASTGELFF	TGTGCCAGCAGTTTGGGCAGGGCTAGCACCGGGGAGCTGTTTTTT
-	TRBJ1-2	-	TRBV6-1	CASSDGEGRVRSGYTF	TGTGCCAGCAGTGATGGGGAAGGCAGGGTTCGTTCCGGCTACACCTTC
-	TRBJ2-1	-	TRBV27	CASSLSLEPNNEQFF	TGTGCCAGCAGTTTATCGCTGGAGCCCAACAATGAGCAGTTCTTC
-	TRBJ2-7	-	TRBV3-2	CASLYEQYF	TGTGCCAGCCTCTACGAGCAGTACTTC
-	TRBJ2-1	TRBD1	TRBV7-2	CASSWPGQEYNEQFF	TGTGCCAGCAGCTGGCCGGGACAGGAATACAATGAGCAGTTCTTC
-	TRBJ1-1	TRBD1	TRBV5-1	CASSSTGGRGNTEAFF	TGCGCCAGCAGCTCCACAGGGGGACGGGGGAACACTGAAGCTTTCTTT
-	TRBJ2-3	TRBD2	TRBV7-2	CASSLTSGSRDTQYF	TGTGCCAGCAGCTTGACTAGCGGGAGTAGAGATACGCAGTATTTT
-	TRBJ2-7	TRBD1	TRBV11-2	CASSGTGDGSYEQYF	TGTGCCAGCAGCGGGACAGGGGATGGTTCCTACGAGCAGTACTTC
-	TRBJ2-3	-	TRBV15	CATSPRWLDTQYF	TGTGCCACCAGCCCTCGGTGGTTAGATACGCAGTATTTT
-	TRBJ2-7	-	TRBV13	CASSLGGLGDEEQYF	TGTGCCAGCAGCTTAGGGGGACTGGGGGATGAGGAGCAGTACTTC
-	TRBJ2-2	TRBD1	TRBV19	CASSMLDRGLNTGELFF	TGTGCCAGTAGTATGTTGGACAGGGGCCTTAACACCGGGGAGCTGTTTTTT
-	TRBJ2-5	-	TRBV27	CASSFAGLETQYF	TGTGCCAGCAGTTTTGCCGGGTTGGAGACCCAGTACTTC
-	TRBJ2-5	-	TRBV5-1	CASSPRGQETQYF	TGCGCCAGCTCCCCCCGAGGGCAAGAGACCCAGTACTTC
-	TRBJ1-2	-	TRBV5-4	CASSFAPGSDGYTF	TGTGCCAGCAGCTTTGCGCCGGGAAGTGATGGCTACACCTTC
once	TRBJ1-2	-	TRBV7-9	CASSPGASTPNYGYTF	TGTGCCAGCAGTCCAGGGGCTTCAACTCCTAACTATGGCTACACCTTC
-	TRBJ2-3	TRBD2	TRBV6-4	CASSESGGRAYGTDTQYF	TGTGCCAGCAGTGAGTCAGGCGGGAGGGCTTATGGCACAGATACGCAGTATTTT
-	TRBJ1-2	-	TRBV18	CASSPPGDGYTF	TGTGCCAGCTCACCACCGGGCGATGGCTACACCTTC
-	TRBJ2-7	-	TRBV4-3	CASSQSTFDEQYF	TGCGCCAGCAGCCAATCAACATTCGACGAGCAGTACTTC
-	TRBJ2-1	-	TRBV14	CASSQDGRSRETLLSYNEQFF	TGTGCCAGCAGCCAAGATGGTAGGTCCCGTGAGACTCTACTCTCCTACAATGAGCAGTTCTTC
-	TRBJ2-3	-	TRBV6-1	CASSDGWEVTQYF	TGTGCCAGCAGTGATGGGTGGGAGGTTACGCAGTATTTT
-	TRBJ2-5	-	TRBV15	CATGADRSGTQYF	TGTGCCACCGGGGCAGACAGGTCAGGGACCCAGTACTTC
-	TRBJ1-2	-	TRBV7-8	CASSPGLVHGYTF	TGTGCCAGCAGCCCCGGACTAGTCCATGGCTACACCTTC